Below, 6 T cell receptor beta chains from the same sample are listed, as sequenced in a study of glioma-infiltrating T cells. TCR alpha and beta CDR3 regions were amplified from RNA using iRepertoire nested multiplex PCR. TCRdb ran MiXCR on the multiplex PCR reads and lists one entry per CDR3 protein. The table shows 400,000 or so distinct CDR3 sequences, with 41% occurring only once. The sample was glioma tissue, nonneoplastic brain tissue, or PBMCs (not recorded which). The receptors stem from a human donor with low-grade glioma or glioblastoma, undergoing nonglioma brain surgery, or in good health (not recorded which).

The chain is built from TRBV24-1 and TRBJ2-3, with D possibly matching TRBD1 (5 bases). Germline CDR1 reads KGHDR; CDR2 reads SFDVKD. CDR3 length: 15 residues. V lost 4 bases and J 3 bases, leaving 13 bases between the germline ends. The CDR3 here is CATSDSGIRTDTQYF. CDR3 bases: TGTGCCACCAGTGACTCAGGGATTAGGACAGATACGCAGTATTTT.

The chain's CDR3 is CASSVTGGNEQFF. The CDR3, as DNA: TGTGCCAGCAGCGTGACAGGGGGCAATGAGCAGTTCTTC. The chain links TRBV28 to TRBJ2-1; TRBD1 aligns across 9 bases. Looked up from germline, CDR1 is MDHEN and CDR2 is SYDVKM. With 6 bases clipped from V and 6 bases from J, the junction kept 3 bases outside the gene matches. The CDR3 extends over 13 amino acids.

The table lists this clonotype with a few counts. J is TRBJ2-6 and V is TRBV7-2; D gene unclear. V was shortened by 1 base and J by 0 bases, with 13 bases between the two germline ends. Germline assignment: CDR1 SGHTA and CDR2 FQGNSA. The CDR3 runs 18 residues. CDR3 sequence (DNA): TGTGCCAGCAGCTTAGGGCCTGATCGCAGCTCTGGGGCCAACGTCCTGACTTTC. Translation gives CASSLGPDRSSGANVLTF.

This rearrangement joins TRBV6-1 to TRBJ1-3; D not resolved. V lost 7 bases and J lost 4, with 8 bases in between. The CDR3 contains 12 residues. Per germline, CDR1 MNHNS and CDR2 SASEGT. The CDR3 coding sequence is TGTGCCAGCACCATCGGGGGAAACACCATATATTTT. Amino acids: CASTIGGNTIYF.

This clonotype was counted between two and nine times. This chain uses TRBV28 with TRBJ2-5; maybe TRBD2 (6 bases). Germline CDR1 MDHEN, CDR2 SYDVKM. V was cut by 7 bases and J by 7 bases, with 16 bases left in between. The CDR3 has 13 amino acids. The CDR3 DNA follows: TGTGCCAGCATCGAGGGGCGGGAAGGGACCCAGTACTTC. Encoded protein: CASIEGREGTQYF.

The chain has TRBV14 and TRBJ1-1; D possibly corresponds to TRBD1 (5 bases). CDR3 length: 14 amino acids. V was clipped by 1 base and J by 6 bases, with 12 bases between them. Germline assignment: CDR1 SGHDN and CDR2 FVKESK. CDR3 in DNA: TGTGCCAGCAGCCAAGCTGGGGGAACGGCTGAAGCTTTCTTT. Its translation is CASSQAGGTAEAFF.